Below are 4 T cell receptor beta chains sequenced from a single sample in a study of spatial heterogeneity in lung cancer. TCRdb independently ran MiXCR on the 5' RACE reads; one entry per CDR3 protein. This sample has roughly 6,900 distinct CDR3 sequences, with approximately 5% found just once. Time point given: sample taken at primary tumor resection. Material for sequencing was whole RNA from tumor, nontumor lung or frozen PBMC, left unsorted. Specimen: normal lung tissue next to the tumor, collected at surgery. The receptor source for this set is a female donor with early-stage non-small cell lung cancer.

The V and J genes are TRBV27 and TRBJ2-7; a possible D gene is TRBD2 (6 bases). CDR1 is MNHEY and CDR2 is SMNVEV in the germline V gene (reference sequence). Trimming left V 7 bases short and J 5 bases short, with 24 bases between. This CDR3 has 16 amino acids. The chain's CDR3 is CASTSSRRESFNEQYF. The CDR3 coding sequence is TGTGCCAGCACCTCGAGTCGTCGGGAGTCTTTCAACGAGCAGTACTTC.

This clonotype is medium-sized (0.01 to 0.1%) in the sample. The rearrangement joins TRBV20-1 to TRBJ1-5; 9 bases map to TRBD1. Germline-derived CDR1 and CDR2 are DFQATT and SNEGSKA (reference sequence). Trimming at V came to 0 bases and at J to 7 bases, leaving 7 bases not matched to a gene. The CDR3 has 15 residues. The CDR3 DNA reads TGCAGTGCTAGAGATCCGATGGGACAGGGACAGCCCCAGCATTTT. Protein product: CSARDPMGQGQPQHF.

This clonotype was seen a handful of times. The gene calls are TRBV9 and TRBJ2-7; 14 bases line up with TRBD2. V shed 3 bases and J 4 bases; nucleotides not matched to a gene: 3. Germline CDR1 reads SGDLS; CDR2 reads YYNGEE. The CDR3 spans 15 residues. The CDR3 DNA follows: TGTGCCAGCAGCGCGGGACTAGCGGGAGAATACGAGCAGTACTTC. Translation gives CASSAGLAGEYEQYF.

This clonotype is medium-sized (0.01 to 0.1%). This CDR3 reads CASRFIGGADTQYF. DNA for the CDR3: TGTGCCAGCAGATTTATAGGGGGCGCAGATACGCAGTATTTT. The chain is built from TRBV2 and TRBJ2-3; 7 positions match TRBD1. Germline trimming cut 6 bases from V and 4 bases from J; bases unmatched to any gene: 7. The CDR3 runs to 14 residues. Germline CDR1 reads SNHLY; CDR2 reads FYNNEI.